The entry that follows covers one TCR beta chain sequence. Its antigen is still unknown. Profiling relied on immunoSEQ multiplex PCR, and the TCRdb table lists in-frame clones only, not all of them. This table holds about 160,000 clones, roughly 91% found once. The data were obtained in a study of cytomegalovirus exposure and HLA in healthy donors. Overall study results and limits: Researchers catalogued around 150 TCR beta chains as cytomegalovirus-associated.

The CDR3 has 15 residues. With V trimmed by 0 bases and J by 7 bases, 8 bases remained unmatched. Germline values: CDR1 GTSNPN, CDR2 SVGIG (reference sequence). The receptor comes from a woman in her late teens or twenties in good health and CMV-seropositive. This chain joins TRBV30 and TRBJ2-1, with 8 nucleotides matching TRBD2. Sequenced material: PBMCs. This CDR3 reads CAWSVNGRVGNEQFF. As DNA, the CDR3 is TGTGCCTGGAGTGTAAACGGGAGGGTGGGTAATGAGCAGTTCTTC.